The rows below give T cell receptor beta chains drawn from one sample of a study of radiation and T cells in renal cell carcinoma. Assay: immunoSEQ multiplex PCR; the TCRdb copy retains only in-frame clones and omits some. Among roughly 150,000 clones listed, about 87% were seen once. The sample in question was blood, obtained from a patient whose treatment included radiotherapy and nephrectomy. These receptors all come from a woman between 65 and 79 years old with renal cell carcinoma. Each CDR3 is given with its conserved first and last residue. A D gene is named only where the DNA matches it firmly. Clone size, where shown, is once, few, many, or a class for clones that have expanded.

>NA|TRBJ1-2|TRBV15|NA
TGTGCCACCAGTTGGGCCAATGGCTACACCTTC
CATSWANGYTF
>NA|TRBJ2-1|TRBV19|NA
TGTGCCAGTAGTATTTCGGGTGTTCGGACCACCCACAATGAGCAGTTCTTC
CASSISGVRTTHNEQFF
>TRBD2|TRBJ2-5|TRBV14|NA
TGTGCCAGCAGCCAAGCAAGCGGGGGAGAGACCCAGTACTTC
CASSQASGGETQYF
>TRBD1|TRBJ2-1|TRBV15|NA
TGTGCCACCAGCAGGGACAGGGGGCGAAATGAGCAGTTCTTC
CATSRDRGRNEQFF
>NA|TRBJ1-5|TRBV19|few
TGTGCCAGTAGTATCGGGAGGGGTACTAATCAGCCCCAGCATTTT
CASSIGRGTNQPQHF
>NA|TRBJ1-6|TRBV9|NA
TGTGCCAGCAGCCCCGGCCGGACCTATAATTCACCCCTCCACTTT
CASSPGRTYNSPLHF
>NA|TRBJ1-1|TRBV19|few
TGTGCCAGTAGTTTTTCCGGGACGGGGGCTTTCTTT
CASSFSGTGAFF
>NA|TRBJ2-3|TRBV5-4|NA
TGTGCCAGCAGCCCGGGGGGCCGCAGCACAGATACGCAGTATTTT
CASSPGGRSTDTQYF
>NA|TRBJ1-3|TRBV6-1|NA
TGTGCCAGCAGCCTTCCAGGAATGGGAAACACCATATATTTT
CASSLPGMGNTIYF
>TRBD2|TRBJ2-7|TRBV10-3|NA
TGTGCCATCGGGTCGGGGGTAGCGGGGGGGCCCGAGCAGTACTTC
CAIGSGVAGGPEQYF
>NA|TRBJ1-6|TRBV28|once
TGTGCCAGCTGGGACCGGACAGCGTATAATTCACCCCTCCACTTT
CASWDRTAYNSPLHF
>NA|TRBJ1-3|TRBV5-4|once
TGTGCCAGCAGCCGGGAACCCTCTGGAAACACCATATATTTT
CASSREPSGNTIYF
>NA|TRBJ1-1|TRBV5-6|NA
TGTGCCGGCAGCTTGGCAGGGAACACTGAAGCTTTCTTT
CAGSLAGNTEAFF
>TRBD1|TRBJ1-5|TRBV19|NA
TGTGCCAGTAGTATCCCAGGGACAGGGGGACAGCCCCAGCATTTT
CASSIPGTGGQPQHF
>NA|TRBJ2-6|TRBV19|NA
TGTGCCAGTAGTCTCCCGGGACTGCGGGCTGGGGCCAACGTCCTGACTTTC
CASSLPGLRAGANVLTF
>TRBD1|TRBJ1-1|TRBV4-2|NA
TGTGCCAGCAGCCAGGAGGGACAGGGGGTTCGAAACACTGAAGCTTTCTTT
CASSQEGQGVRNTEAFF
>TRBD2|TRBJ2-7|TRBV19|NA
TGTGCCAGTAGTATAACTAGCGTATCCTACGAGCAGTACTTC
CASSITSVSYEQYF